What follows are 29 T cell receptor beta chains derived from one specimen sequenced in a study of T cells in women clearing cervical HPV infection. Method: immunoSEQ multiplex PCR; TCRdb's copy keeps in-frame clones and lacks some. Recorded here are tens of thousands of clones; the top ten clones represent roughly 6.6%. Sequencing was done on a sample of blood buffy coat. Receptors were obtained from a woman between 18 and 70 years old with a cervical HPV16 infection that either progressed to CIN3+ or cleared (not recorded which).

The CDR3 DNA, read in part, is TGCAGTGCACCCGGGGGGGCGTGGGATTCAAACACTGAA. It yields the protein CSAPGGAWDSNTE. The whole CDR3 protein is CSAPGGAWDSNTEAFF. This chain uses TRBV20-1 with TRBJ1-1, with D perhaps matching TRBD1 (6 bases). The read halts 3 residues ahead of the CDR3 end, with the missing end drawn from the germline J gene. V was clipped by 6 bases and J by 2 bases, with 22 bases between them. Germline CDR1 and CDR2: DFQATT and SNEGSKA (reference sequence). This CDR3 region has 16 residues.

For this clone: The read terminates 3 residues ahead of where the CDR3 ends, so the germline J gene completes it. J is TRBJ2-1 and V is TRBV7-2; D gene uncertain. This CDR3 comprises 12 residues. Germline V CDR1 and CDR2: SGHTA, FQGNSA. V lost 5 bases, J lost 1 base, and 3 bases lay in between. CDR3 DNA, as far as it was read: TGTGCCAGCAGCCCTTCCTACAATGAG. It yields the protein CASSPSYNE. The entire CDR3 is CASSPSYNEQFF.

With regard to this clone: The DNA ends 3 residues before the CDR3 does, and the rest of the CDR3 is filled in from the germline J gene. The chain recombines TRBV30 with TRBJ2-7, with 8 bases fitting TRBD2. The ends lost 4 bases at V and 4 bases at J; junction bases unmatched: 9. The CDR3 is 14 amino acids. In germline, CDR1 is GTSNPN, CDR2 SVGIG (reference sequence). The CDR3 protein is CAWMPGTRVYEQYF. Partial CDR3 DNA: TGTGCCTGGATGCCTGGGACTAGAGTTTACGAG.

Note on this clone: The read terminates 3 residues before the CDR3 end, so the remaining end is supplied by the germline J gene. This rearrangement joins TRBV5-6 to TRBJ2-3; TRBD1 is a possible D gene (5 bases). Germline lookup yields CDR1 SGHDT and CDR2 YYEEEE. This CDR3 region has 13 residues. Trimming took off 7 bases at V and 2 bases at J, with 11 bases between the two ends. The CDR3 region is CASRREHTDTQYF. CDR3 DNA, as far as it was read: TGTGCCAGCCGCAGGGAACACACAGATACG.

Comment on this clone: Sequencing ends 3 residues short of the CDR3 end; the germline J gene provides the rest. The V call is TRBV10-3, the J call TRBJ2-5; D is unresolved. CDR1 and CDR2 (germline): ENHRY, SYGVKD. The CDR3 runs 14 residues. V was clipped by 8 bases and J by 3 bases, with 16 bases between them. The covered CDR3 bases are TGTGCCATCTCCTTGGGCGCTGGTGAAGAGACC. Translation gives CAISLGAGEET. The whole CDR3 protein reads CAISLGAGEETQYF.

A word on this clone: Germline is not matched at one junction end, which may reflect a read error. The CDR3 end lies 3 residues beyond the end of the read and is filled in from the germline J gene. The rearrangement uses TRBV7-9 and TRBJ1-2; 7 nucleotides match TRBD1. The CDR3 extends over 14 amino acids. CDR1 and CDR2 (germline): SEHNR, FQNEAQ (reference sequence). The CDR3 protein is CASSLAGTANGYTF. The CDR3 DNA, read in part, is TGTGCCAGCAGCCTAGCGGGGACAGCCAATGGC.

Worth noting for this clone: The CDR3 extends 3 residues past the end of the read, so its final part is completed from the germline J gene. The chain combines TRBV5-5 with TRBJ2-2; perhaps TRBD1 as D (5 bases). V shed 3 bases and J shed 7 bases, with 10 bases lying between them. Per the germline V gene, CDR1 is SGHKS and CDR2 is YYEKEE (reference sequence). The CDR3 is made up of 13 amino acids. The CDR3 bases that were read are TGTGCCAGCAGCTGGGGCGCTGGCGGGGAG. Protein product: CASSWGAGGE. The full CDR3 protein is CASSWGAGGELFF.

Of note for this clone: The read comes to an end 3 residues before the CDR3 does, leaving the germline J gene to fill in the end. V gene TRBV19 combines with J gene TRBJ2-5, with a possible D match to TRBD1 (5 bases). Germline CDR1 is LNHDA and CDR2 is SQIVND (reference sequence). The germline V and J ends were trimmed by 2 bases and 4 bases, with 11 bases remaining between them. The CDR3 covers 14 residues. The CDR3 loop is CASSIQGSVETQYF. CDR3 DNA, as far as it was read: TGTGCCAGTAGTATACAGGGCTCTGTAGAGACC.

A note on this clone: The read terminates 3 residues ahead of where the CDR3 ends, so the germline J gene completes it. The chain uses TRBV14 and TRBJ2-1, with D possibly being TRBD2 (6 bases). Germline V lookup: CDR1 SGHDN, CDR2 FVKESK. V was shortened by 1 base and J by 9 bases, with 10 bases between the two germline ends. This CDR3 spans 13 amino acids. The CDR3 DNA, read in part, is TGTGCCAGCAGCCAAGTCCTGCGGGGTGAG. Its translation: CASSQVLRGE. The CDR3 in its entirety is CASSQVLRGEQFF. Filled out from reference TRBV14 and TRBJ2-1, the complete variable domain reads EAGVTQFPSHSVIEKGQTVTLRCDPISGHDNLYWYRRVMGKEIKFLLHFVKESKQDESGMPNNRFLAERTGGTYSTLKVQPAELEDSGVYFCASSQVLRGEQFFGPGTRLTVL.

The CDR3 spells CASSFQQGPEDEQYF. The sequenced CDR3 bases are TGCGCCAGCAGCTTTCAACAGGGCCCCGAGGACGAG. This chain links TRBV5-1 with TRBJ2-7, with D possibly matching TRBD1 (6 bases). The read comes to an end 3 residues before the CDR3 does, leaving the germline J gene to fill in the end. Deletions cut 2 bases from V and 5 bases from J, with 17 bases between. CDR3 length equals 15 residues. Germline assignment: CDR1 SGHRS and CDR2 YFSETQ.

For this clone: The read falls 3 residues short of the CDR3 end, and the missing part is taken from the germline J gene. This chain connects TRBV5-1 to TRBJ2-7; TRBD2 is a possible D gene (6 bases). CDR1 and CDR2 (germline): SGHRS, YFSETQ. The CDR3 consists of 14 residues. V was clipped by 1 base and J by 3 bases, with 11 bases between them. CDR3 DNA (partial): TGCGCCAGCAGCTTGCTACCCGGGGGCTACGAG. Protein: CASSLLPGGYE. The whole CDR3 sequence reads CASSLLPGGYEQYF. Drawing the rest from reference TRBV5-1 and TRBJ2-7, the complete variable domain is KAGVTQTPRYLIKTRGQQVTLSCSPISGHRSVSWYQQTPGQGLQFLFEYFSETQRNKGNFPGRFSGRQFSNSRSEMNVSTLELGDSALYLCASSLLPGGYEQYFGPGTRLTVT.

Regarding this clone: Coverage ceases 3 residues before the CDR3 finishes, and the germline J gene fills in the end. This chain uses TRBV20-1 with TRBJ2-7; 7 nucleotides line up with TRBD2. CDR1 and CDR2 from the germline V gene are DFQATT and SNEGSKA (reference sequence). The length of the CDR3 is 14 residues. Trimming removed 4 bases from V and 2 bases from J; junction bases left unmatched: 8. CDR3 amino acids: CSANLGGRTYEQYF. Incomplete CDR3 DNA: TGCAGTGCTAATCTTGGCGGGAGAACCTACGAG.

Note on this clone: Read sequence stops 3 residues before the CDR3 end, and the germline J gene provides the missing end. The chain recombines TRBV2 with TRBJ2-4; possibly TRBD1 for D (5 bases). The germline V and J ends were trimmed by 5 bases and 8 bases, with 10 bases remaining between them. The CDR3 has 12 residues. Per the germline V gene, CDR1 is SNHLY and CDR2 is FYNNEI. CDR3 bases read: TGTGCCAGCAGTCGCCTCAGGGACATT. Translated, it gives CASSRLRDI. The CDR3 in full is CASSRLRDIQYF.

As for this clone: The CDR3 end lies 3 residues beyond the end of the read and is filled in from the germline J gene. The V and J genes are TRBV19 and TRBJ1-2; 9 bases align to TRBD1. The length of the CDR3 is 15 residues. V lost 4 bases, J lost 6 bases, and 9 bases stayed unmatched. Germline V CDR1 and CDR2: LNHDA, SQIVND (reference sequence). CDR3 DNA, as far as it was read: TGTGCCAGTAGTAAAGGGACAGGGACTGGGGATGGC. Protein: CASSKGTGTGDG. The CDR3 as a whole reads CASSKGTGTGDGYTF.

CDR3: CASSLRGGWDEKLFF. Partial CDR3 DNA: TGTGCCAGCAGCTTAAGAGGGGGCTGGGATGAAAAG. The chain carries TRBV7-8 and TRBJ2-2, with TRBD1 identical over 7 bases. The CDR3 is cut off 3 residues early in the read; its end comes from the germline J gene. Germline loops: CDR1 SGHVS, CDR2 FQNEAQ. CDR3 length: 15 residues.

As for this clone: The read comes to an end 3 residues before the CDR3 does, leaving the germline J gene to fill in the end. V usage is TRBV18 and J usage is TRBJ2-3, with D unresolved. In germline, CDR1 is KGHSH, CDR2 LQKENI. There are 15 residues in the CDR3. The CDR3 is CASSPTRHSNQPQYF. Partial CDR3 DNA: TGTGCCAGCTCACCAACCCGGCATAGCAATCAGCCG.

Points on this clone: Read sequence stops 3 residues before the CDR3 end, and the germline J gene provides the missing end. This sequence joins TRBV10-1 and TRBJ2-7, with 7 positions matching TRBD1. Losses at the gene ends were 5 bases for V and 6 bases for J; bases not matched to a gene: 10. The CDR3 totals 14 residues. Germline CDR1 reads WNHNN; CDR2 reads SYGVQD (reference sequence). CDR3 DNA, as far as it was read: TGCGCCAGCAGTAACGACAGGGTGCTTAGCGAG. Translated: CASSNDRVLSE. The whole CDR3 sequence is CASSNDRVLSEQYF.

On this clone itself: From the germline J gene comes the end of the CDR3, since the read stops 3 residues before it. J is TRBJ2-1 and V is TRBV19; 9 bases agree with TRBD1. This CDR3 has 18 amino acids. V gave up 4 bases and J gave up 9 bases; unmatched junction bases: 19. The germline gives CDR1 LNHDA, CDR2 SQIVND (reference sequence). The part of the CDR3 DNA that was read is TGTGCCAGTAGTAGGATATTGTTGGGACAGGGCCCTCTCGGTGAG. Protein sequence: CASSRILLGQGPLGE. The whole CDR3 reads CASSRILLGQGPLGEQFF. Supplemented by reference TRBV19 and TRBJ2-1, the full variable domain reads DGGITQSPKYLFRKEGQNVTLSCEQNLNHDAMYWYRQDPGQGLRLIYYSQIVNDFQKGDIAEGYSVSREKKESFPLTVTSAQKNPTAFYLCASSRILLGQGPLGEQFFGPGTRLTVL.

Judged by frequency, this clone is medium-sized (0.01 to 0.1%). The read terminates 3 residues ahead of where the CDR3 ends, so the germline J gene completes it. The genes are TRBV14 and TRBJ2-3, with 12 positions matching TRBD2. V shed 0 bases and J 6 bases; nucleotides not matched to a gene: 13. The CDR3 contains 19 residues. Germline CDR1 reads SGHDN; CDR2 reads FVKESK. The CDR3 reads CASSQDVPARTSGIDTQYF. The sequenced CDR3 bases are TGTGCCAGCAGCCAAGACGTACCTGCTCGGACTAGCGGGATTGATACG. The complete variable domain, with remaining parts taken from reference TRBV14 and TRBJ2-3, reads EAGVTQFPSHSVIEKGQTVTLRCDPISGHDNLYWYRRVMGKEIKFLLHFVKESKQDESGMPNNRFLAERTGGTYSTLKVQPAELEDSGVYFCASSQDVPARTSGIDTQYFGPGTRLTVL.

Concerning this clone itself: Read coverage stops 3 residues before the CDR3 terminus; the germline J gene supplies the remainder. V is TRBV30 and J is TRBJ2-7; the match to TRBD1 covers 7 bases. Germline-derived CDR1 and CDR2 are GTSNPN and SVGIG (reference sequence). The length of the CDR3 is 15 residues. Unmatched junction bases numbered 12, after V lost 1 base and J lost 6 bases. The CDR3 loop is CAWSAHRGRGIEQYF. The covered CDR3 bases are TGTGCCTGGAGTGCGCATAGGGGGCGAGGAATCGAG.

About this clone: At one end the junction does not follow the germline gene, possibly because of a read error. The read halts 3 residues ahead of the CDR3 end, with the missing end drawn from the germline J gene. In the same sample, other DNA sequences code for this CDR3. V is TRBV30 and J is TRBJ1-3, with TRBD1 as a possible D gene (6 bases). This CDR3 spans 14 amino acids. CDR1 is GTSNPN and CDR2 is SVGIG in the germline V gene (reference sequence). The CDR3 protein is CAWSQRARGNTIYF. The part of the CDR3 DNA that was read is TGTGCCTGGAGTCAAAGGGCCAGGGGAAACACA.

Of note for this clone: Read coverage stops 3 residues before the CDR3 terminus; the germline J gene supplies the remainder. The genes are TRBV18 and TRBJ1-5; D not resolved. This CDR3 comprises 13 residues. Germline loops: CDR1 KGHSH, CDR2 LQKENI. V dropped 5 bases and J dropped 5 bases, with 10 bases sitting between them. The sequenced part of the CDR3 DNA is TGTGCCAGCTCAACCATGAGGGATCAGCCC. It yields the protein CASSTMRDQP. The complete CDR3 reads CASSTMRDQPQHF.

About this clone itself: The read stops 3 residues short of the end of the CDR3; the missing end is completed from the germline J gene. V and J are TRBV5-4 and TRBJ2-2; D possibly corresponds to TRBD2 (6 bases). Germline-derived CDR1 and CDR2 are SGHNT and YYREEE (reference sequence). There are 16 residues in the CDR3. Trimming shortened V by 0 bases and J by 3 bases, and 12 bases separated the two germline ends. CDR3: CASSLGPGLYTGELFF. The sequenced part of the CDR3 DNA is TGTGCCAGCAGCTTGGGACCGGGACTCTACACCGGGGAG.

Of note for this clone: The DNA ends 3 residues before the CDR3 does, and the rest of the CDR3 is filled in from the germline J gene. V is TRBV19 and J is TRBJ2-7; D is unresolved. V shed 10 bases and J shed 1 base, with 17 bases lying between them. Germline-derived CDR1 and CDR2 are LNHDA and SQIVND (reference sequence). The CDR3 sequence is 14 residues long. This CDR3 is CATKSGFRSYEQYF. The CDR3 bases that were read are TGTGCCACCAAATCCGGGTTTCGGTCCTACGAG. The whole variable domain, remainder taken from reference TRBV19 and TRBJ2-7, is DGGITQSPKYLFRKEGQNVTLSCEQNLNHDAMYWYRQDPGQGLRLIYYSQIVNDFQKGDIAEGYSVSREKKESFPLTVTSAQKNPTAFYLCATKSGFRSYEQYFGPGTRLTVT.

To note about this clone: Read sequence stops 3 residues before the CDR3 end, and the germline J gene provides the missing end. This chain connects TRBV20-1 to TRBJ2-4; the match to TRBD2 covers 12 bases. The CDR3 is 18 amino acids. The J segment lost 0 bases and the V segment lost 4 bases, leaving 10 bases of the junction unmatched. The germline V gene encodes CDR1 DFQATT and CDR2 SNEGSKA (reference sequence). The CDR3 loop reads CSANRLAGVGVAKNIQYF. The CDR3 bases that were read are TGCAGTGCTAATAGACTAGCGGGAGTCGGGGTAGCCAAAAACATT.

Of note for this clone: The junction departs from the called germline gene at one end, perhaps through a read error. The read ends 3 residues shy of where the CDR3 ends; the end is completed using the germline J gene. Other DNA sequences in the sample encode the same CDR3. J is TRBJ1-3 and V is TRBV14; D not certain. Germline CDR1 and CDR2: SGHDN and FVKESK. This CDR3 contains 16 residues. CDR3 protein: CASSQVPGFSGNTIYF. Incomplete CDR3 DNA: TGTGCCAGCAGCCAAGTTCCGGGGTTCTCTGGAAACACG. The complete variable domain, with remaining parts taken from reference TRBV14 and TRBJ1-3, reads EAGVTQFPSHSVIEKGQTVTLRCDPISGHDNLYWYRRVMGKEIKFLLHFVKESKQDESGMPNNRFLAERTGGTYSTLKVQPAELEDSGVYFCASSQVPGFSGNTIYFGEGSWLTVV.

Note on this clone: The read ends 3 residues early relative to the CDR3; the germline J gene fills the gap. The rearrangement uses TRBV7-8 and TRBJ1-6; D is undetermined. With 1 base removed from V and 9 bases from J, the gap between germline ends came to 7 bases. This CDR3 is 13 amino acids long. Germline V gives CDR1 SGHVS, CDR2 FQNEAQ. This CDR3 reads CASSLDRFSPLHF. The part of the CDR3 DNA that was read is TGTGCCAGCAGCTTAGATCGTTTTTCACCC.

This CDR3 is CASSMVGDSGYTQYF. Incomplete CDR3 DNA: TGTGCCAGTAGTATGGTTGGAGATAGCGGTTATACG. The rearrangement links TRBV19 to TRBJ2-3; possible D gene TRBD2, 6 bases. The sequence runs out 3 residues before the end of the CDR3; the remainder is reconstructed from the germline J gene. Germline assignment: CDR1 LNHDA and CDR2 SQIVND (reference sequence). V lost 3 bases and J 7 bases, leaving 17 bases between the germline ends. The CDR3 extends over 15 amino acids. Looking up the rest from reference TRBV19 and TRBJ2-3 gives the full variable domain: DGGITQSPKYLFRKEGQNVTLSCEQNLNHDAMYWYRQDPGQGLRLIYYSQIVNDFQKGDIAEGYSVSREKKESFPLTVTSAQKNPTAFYLCASSMVGDSGYTQYFGPGTRLTVL.

The CDR3 reads CASTRKGQGLNTGELFF. CDR3 DNA, as far as it was read: TGTGCCAGTACCAGAAAGGGACAGGGGTTGAACACCGGGGAG. The chain recombines TRBV19 with TRBJ2-2, with 10 bases lining up with TRBD1. The read stops 3 residues short of the end of the CDR3; the missing end is completed from the germline J gene. The V gene's germline CDR1 is LNHDA and CDR2 SQIVND (reference sequence). This CDR3 spans 17 amino acids. Unmatched junction bases numbered 9, after V lost 7 bases and J lost 1 base.